The 15 T cell receptor beta chains in this list originate from one sample, sequenced in a study of cytomegalovirus exposure and HLA in healthy donors. The PCR was carried out with 60 Vbeta primers and 13 Jbeta primers. Profiled with immunoSEQ multiplex PCR; TCRdb holds only in-frame clones, not every one. Among roughly 110,000 clones, approximately 80% were seen once, and the ten largest hold under 4%. What was sequenced was PBMCs. These receptors were collected from a man between 60 and 75 years old in good health and CMV-seronegative.

The rearrangement uses TRBV4-2 and TRBJ1-6, with a possible D match to TRBD1 (6 bases). Trimming took 0 bases from V and 3 from J, leaving 18 bases between them. The CDR3 loop spans 19 amino acids. Germline CDR1 reads LGHNA; CDR2 reads YNFKEQ. The DNA of the CDR3 is TGTGCCAGCAGCCAAGAAAGAGTTGAACAGGGCGGCTATAATTCACCCCTCCACTTT. As protein: CASSQERVEQGGYNSPLHF.

The V gene is TRBV5-1, the J gene TRBJ2-2; no reliable D call. CDR3 length equals 15 residues. Germline V gene sequence: CDR1 SGHRS, CDR2 YFSETQ. V lost 2 bases to trimming and J lost 1 base, with 9 bases between them. The CDR3 coding sequence is TGCGCCAGCAGCTTTGTGCAGTTGAACACCGGGGAGCTGTTTTTT. Amino acids: CASSFVQLNTGELFF.

The rearrangement joins TRBV10-3 to TRBJ2-3; perhaps TRBD2 as D (6 bases). Between the trimmed V and J ends, which lost 6 bases and 5 bases, there was a span of 12 bases. The CDR3 sequence is 13 residues long. CDR1 and CDR2 (germline): ENHRY, SYGVKD. The CDR3 is CAIRARGLDTQYF. The CDR3 coding sequence is TGTGCCATCAGGGCGCGGGGTTTAGATACGCAGTATTTT.

The V gene is TRBV7-9, the J gene TRBJ2-1; TRBD2 aligns across 11 bases. The CDR3 consists of 17 residues. Germline-derived CDR1 and CDR2 are SEHNR and FQNEAQ (reference sequence). V shed 4 bases and J 3 bases; nucleotides not matched to a gene: 8. The CDR3 nucleotides read TGTGCCAGCAGCTATAGTGGGACTAGCGGTTACTACAATGAGCAGTTCTTC. Translating gives CASSYSGTSGYYNEQFF.

The chain joins TRBV2 to TRBJ1-4; TRBD1 matches at 7 bases. The germline V gene has CDR1 SNHLY and CDR2 FYNNEI. The CDR3 totals 14 residues. The trim removed 5 bases at V and 3 bases at J, leaving 3 bases unmatched. In DNA form, the CDR3 reads TGTGCCAGCAGTTTCAGGGGGGCTAATGAAAAACTGTTTTTT. Its protein product is CASSFRGANEKLFF.

This clone was counted between two and nine times. The V and J genes are TRBV5-1 and TRBJ1-1, with TRBD1 matching over 8 bases. The junction had 4 bases not matched to a gene; V was cut back by 0 bases and J by 3 bases. Germline CDR1 and CDR2: SGHRS and YFSETQ. This CDR3 region has 15 residues. CDR3 DNA: TGCGCCAGCAGCTTGGGACAGGGGTTTGACACTGAAGCTTTCTTT. Translation gives CASSLGQGFDTEAFF.

The chain has TRBV29-1 and TRBJ2-1; 8 nucleotides align to TRBD2. Germline trimming cut 5 bases from V and 9 bases from J; bases unmatched to any gene: 9. The germline CDR1 and CDR2 sequences are SQVTM and ANQGSEA. The CDR3 contains 13 residues. The CDR3 spells CSVLGGGQGEQFF. The CDR3 region has the DNA TGCAGCGTTCTTGGCGGGGGGCAGGGTGAGCAGTTCTTC.

The CDR3 DNA is TGTGCCAGCAGCGTAGGGCAGGGGGGCATTGAAGCTTTCTTT. This gives the protein CASSVGQGGIEAFF. The chain has TRBV9 and TRBJ1-1; 7 positions match TRBD1. V lost 0 bases to trimming and J lost 7 bases; unmatched junction nucleotides: 6. CDR3 size: 14 residues. In germline, CDR1 is SGDLS, CDR2 YYNGEE.

CDR3 protein: CASSYGLARETQYF. The CDR3, as DNA: TGTGCCAGCAGCTACGGACTAGCCCGAGAGACCCAGTACTTC. The genes are TRBV7-2 and TRBJ2-5, with TRBD2 identical over 8 bases. The ends lost 4 bases at V and 4 bases at J; junction bases unmatched: 5. CDR1 SGHTA and CDR2 FQGNSA come from the germline V gene. The CDR3 spans 14 residues.

The J gene is TRBJ2-7, the V gene TRBV27; 8 bases map to TRBD1. The V segment lost 5 bases and the J segment 0 bases; nucleotides outside the gene matches: 12. Germline lookup yields CDR1 MNHEY and CDR2 SMNVEV (reference sequence). The CDR3 has 17 amino acids. The CDR3 DNA is TGTGCCAGCAGTGCCGGGACAGGAAGAGTAACCTCCTACGAGCAGTACTTC. Translating gives CASSAGTGRVTSYEQYF.

The DNA for the CDR3 is TGTGCCAGCAGCCTCCTCGGGGGACTAGCGGCGGAGACCCAGTACTTC. Its protein is CASSLLGGLAAETQYF. The gene calls are TRBV9 and TRBJ2-5; TRBD2 aligns across 11 bases. Germline-derived CDR1 and CDR2 are SGDLS and YYNGEE. V shed 4 bases and J 5 bases; nucleotides not matched to a gene: 10. The CDR3 covers 16 residues. Full variable domain (rest looked up from reference TRBV9 and TRBJ2-5): DSGVTQTPKHLITATGQRVTLRCSPRSGDLSVYWYQQSLDQGLQFLIQYYNGEERAKGNILERFSAQQFPDLHSELNLSSLELGDSALYFCASSLLGGLAAETQYFGPGTRLLVL.

The chain couples TRBV28 to TRBJ1-1, with D maybe TRBD1 (5 bases). CDR1 and CDR2 (germline): MDHEN, SYDVKM. Between the trimmed V and J ends, which lost 6 bases and 1 base, there was a span of 12 bases. The CDR3 length is 14 residues. The CDR3 DNA sequence: TGTGCCAGCAGGCTTGGGGGGGAGAACACTGAAGCTTTCTTT. Protein: CASRLGGENTEAFF. Drawing the rest from reference TRBV28 and TRBJ1-1, the complete variable domain is DVKVTQSSRYLVKRTGEKVFLECVQDMDHENMFWYRQDPGLGLRLIYFSYDVKMKEKGDIPEGYSVSREKKERFSLILESASTNQTSMYLCASRLGGENTEAFFGQGTRLTVV.

The rearrangement uses TRBV5-5 and TRBJ2-5, with 7 nucleotides matching TRBD1. J was trimmed by 7 bases and V by 4 bases; bases with no gene match: 13. Germline V gene sequence: CDR1 SGHKS, CDR2 YYEKEE (reference sequence). This CDR3 spans 15 amino acids. CDR3 sequence reads: CASSRDRDRPRTQYF. CDR3 coding DNA: TGTGCCAGCAGCCGTGACAGGGACCGACCTAGGACCCAGTACTTC.

This clone was seen more than once but under ten times. This chain links TRBV6-5 with TRBJ2-1, with 10 bases aligning to TRBD2. With V trimmed by 8 bases and J by 7 bases, 11 bases remained unmatched. This CDR3 has 15 residues. Germline-derived CDR1 and CDR2 are MNHEY and SVGAGI. CDR3 amino acids: CASGRVTSGANEQFF. DNA of the CDR3: TGTGCCAGCGGGAGAGTAACTAGCGGGGCGAATGAGCAGTTCTTC.

The chain couples TRBV6-5 to TRBJ1-1; D uncertain. The CDR3 runs to 15 residues. CDR1 and CDR2 from the germline V gene are MNHEY and SVGAGI. Trimming removed 0 bases at V and 2 bases at J, with 10 bases between. This chain's CDR3 is CASSYSTRFNTEAFF. CDR3 DNA sequence: TGTGCCAGCAGTTACTCGACCAGGTTTAACACTGAAGCTTTCTTT.